The source of this TCR beta chain is a study of T cell changes during pregnancy in multiple sclerosis. CDR3 length: 16 residues. V lost 4 bases, J lost 2 bases, and 11 bases stayed unmatched. CDR1 SEHNR and CDR2 FQNEAQ come from the germline V gene (reference sequence). Using immunoSEQ multiplex PCR, the repertoire was profiled, and TCRdb retains in-frame clones only, with some absent. Of 90,000 or so clones listed, approximately 91% are singletons. The TCR originated in a female donor in good health, serving as a control in a pregnancy study. Some clones in this sample may be carry-over from other donors' samples. The V and J genes are TRBV7-9 and TRBJ2-7; the match to TRBD1 covers 7 bases. The sequences come from PBMCs, collected in the first trimester of pregnancy. CDR3 in DNA: TGTGCCAGCAGCTCCATCCACCGGGACAGAACCTACGAGCAGTACTTC. Its protein product is CASSSIHRDRTYEQYF.